A selection of T cell receptor beta chains follows, all from one sample in a study of preoperative IRX-2 immunotherapy in early breast cancer. The assay was immunoSEQ multiplex PCR, and TCRdb's table has in-frame clones only and misses some. The sample shows roughly 99,000 clones, 86% of them seen only once. The starting material was tumor tissue, obtained after IRX-2 immunotherapy. Receptors were obtained from a human donor with breast cancer. Each CDR3 is given with its conserved first and last residue. The D gene is left open where the match is weak. Size is stated for part of the rows, as once, few or many counts, or as a class when the clone is expanded.

V	size	D	J	CDR3	DNA
TRBV10-3	NA	NA	TRBJ2-2	CAISGRRENTGELFF	TGTGCCATCAGTGGAAGGAGGGAGAACACCGGGGAGCTGTTTTTT
TRBV19	NA	TRBD1	TRBJ1-5	CASRQGRSNQPQHF	TGTGCCAGTAGACAGGGGAGAAGCAATCAGCCCCAGCATTTT
TRBV28	NA	NA	TRBJ1-1	CASSLPLYRDGSEAFF	TGTGCCAGCAGTTTACCCCTTTACCGGGACGGCTCTGAAGCTTTCTTT
TRBV6-8	NA	TRBD1	TRBJ2-1	CASSYGQANNEQFF	TGTGCCAGCAGTTACGGACAGGCAAACAATGAGCAGTTCTTC
TRBV30	NA	NA	TRBJ1-2	CAWSGQGFFNYGYTF	TGTGCCTGGAGTGGGCAGGGATTCTTTAACTATGGCTACACCTTC
TRBV29-1	NA	TRBD2	TRBJ2-1	CSVEVSGISDEQFF	TGCAGCGTTGAAGTTAGCGGGATCAGCGATGAGCAGTTCTTC
TRBV14	NA	NA	TRBJ1-4	CASSQLFEKLFF	TGTGCCAGCAGCCAACTGTTCGAGAAACTGTTTTTT
TRBV2	NA	NA	TRBJ1-5	CAAGAGVNQPQHF	TGTGCCGCGGGGGCGGGGGTTAATCAGCCCCAGCATTTT
TRBV18	NA	TRBD1	TRBJ1-2	CASSQQEAGGYGYTF	TGTGCCAGCTCACAACAAGAAGCAGGGGGCTATGGCTACACCTTC
TRBV10-3	once	TRBD1	TRBJ2-7	CAISEGQGPYEQYF	TGTGCCATCAGTGAGGGACAGGGCCCCTACGAGCAGTACTTC
TRBV18	NA	NA	TRBJ2-2	CASSPRAGGDTGELFF	TGTGCCAGCTCGCCCCGAGCCGGGGGCGACACCGGGGAGCTGTTTTTT
TRBV12-5	NA	NA	TRBJ2-2	CASGLVRGFGELFF	TGTGCTAGTGGTTTGGTACGTGGTTTCGGGGAGCTGTTTTTT
TRBV6-8	once	TRBD2	TRBJ2-1	CASTPRGTSVMDEQFF	TGTGCCAGCACTCCAAGAGGGACTAGCGTTATGGATGAGCAGTTCTTC
TRBV28	once	NA	TRBJ1-2	CASSKSTGTSIYGYTF	TGTGCCAGCAGTAAAAGTACGGGAACTTCTATTTATGGCTACACCTTC
TRBV15	NA	NA	TRBJ2-1	CATSRDYRGSYNEQFF	TGTGCCACCAGCAGGGACTACAGGGGTTCCTACAATGAGCAGTTCTTC
TRBV28	NA	TRBD2	TRBJ2-5	CASSFGSGRETQYF	TGTGCCAGCAGTTTTGGGAGCGGGAGAGAGACCCAGTACTTC
TRBV10-3	NA	NA	TRBJ1-1	CAISESMKSIGTEAFF	TGTGCCATCAGTGAGTCCATGAAGAGTATAGGGACTGAAGCTTTCTTT
TRBV10-1	NA	NA	TRBJ1-1	CASSESRGGPNTEAFF	TGCGCCAGCAGTGAGTCGAGAGGCGGCCCAAACACTGAAGCTTTCTTT
TRBV18	NA	TRBD1	TRBJ2-1	CASSPTGGDYKLNEQFF	TGTGCCAGCTCACCGACAGGGGGCGACTACAAGTTGAATGAGCAGTTCTTC
TRBV5-1	NA	NA	TRBJ2-5	CASSSTGSAGSEETQYF	TGCGCCAGCAGCTCAACAGGGTCGGCGGGTTCGGAAGAGACCCAGTACTTC
TRBV18	once	TRBD1	TRBJ1-1	CASSPRTGGNTEAFF	TGTGCCAGCTCACCTCGGACAGGGGGGAACACTGAAGCTTTCTTT
TRBV6-4	NA	NA	TRBJ1-1	CASSTGPSEAFF	TGTGCCAGCAGTACAGGACCGAGTGAAGCTTTCTTT
TRBV12-1	NA	NA	TRBJ2-3	CASSRGLGVGDTQYF	TGTGCCAGCAGCCGGGGACTCGGGGTTGGAGATACGCAGTATTTT
TRBV18	NA	NA	TRBJ1-3	CASSPITSGLGNTIYF	TGTGCCAGCTCACCAATCACCTCGGGGCTCGGGAACACCATATATTTT
TRBV10-2	NA	NA	TRBJ2-2	CARRQTANTGELFF	TGCGCCCGACGCCAGACTGCGAACACCGGGGAGTTGTTTTTT
TRBV6-8	NA	TRBD1	TRBJ1-5	CASSRQGRSNQPQHF	TGTGCCAGCAGTCGACAGGGGAGGAGCAATCAGCCCCAGCATTTT
TRBV5-1	NA	NA	TRBJ1-4	CASRGAATNEKLFF	TGCGCCAGCAGGGGGGCAGCAACTAATGAAAAACTGTTTTTT
TRBV7-5	NA	NA	TRBJ1-1	CASSVGLTNTEAFF	TGTGCCAGCAGCGTAGGACTTACGAACACTGAAGCTTTCTTT
TRBV6-8	NA	TRBD2	TRBJ2-1	CASRERGYFDNEQFF	TGTGCCAGCAGGGAGCGGGGATATTTTGACAATGAGCAGTTCTTC
TRBV6-8	NA	TRBD2	TRBJ2-3	CASSFRSGRTTDTQYF	TGTGCCAGCAGCTTCAGGTCCGGGAGGACCACAGATACGCAGTATTTT
TRBV10-1	NA	TRBD2	TRBJ2-1	CASSESRLAGNNEQFF	TGCGCCAGCAGTGAGTCGAGACTAGCGGGCAACAATGAGCAGTTCTTC
TRBV11-3	few	NA	TRBJ2-6	CASSRESGANVLTF	TGTGCCAGCAGCAGGGAATCTGGGGCCAACGTCCTGACTTTC
TRBV6-8	NA	NA	TRBJ2-2	CATTPGSANTGELFF	TGTGCCACTACGCCAGGGTCCGCCAACACCGGGGAGCTGTTTTTT
TRBV6-8	NA	TRBD2	TRBJ2-3	CASSGGTSGEDTQYF	TGTGCCAGCAGTGGGGGGACTAGCGGGGAGGATACGCAGTATTTT
TRBV5-1	NA	TRBD1	TRBJ2-3	CASSLQGNEGTDTQYF	TGCGCCAGCAGCCTACAGGGGAATGAGGGCACAGATACGCAGTATTTT
TRBV28	NA	TRBD2	TRBJ2-1	CASSTNRLAGGNSYNEQFF	TGTGCCAGCAGTACCAATCGGCTAGCGGGGGGTAACTCCTACAATGAGCAGTTCTTC
TRBV14	NA	NA	TRBJ1-1	CASSRQVETEAFF	TGTGCCAGCAGTCGACAGGTAGAAACTGAAGCTTTCTTT
TRBV28	NA	NA	TRBJ1-2	CASSPDSRLIRGYTF	TGTGCCAGCAGTCCAGATAGCCGCCTGATCCGGGGCTACACCTTC
TRBV28	NA	TRBD1	TRBJ1-1	CASSPPDRVEAFF	TGTGCCAGCAGTCCCCCTGACAGGGTTGAGGCTTTCTTT
TRBV19	NA	TRBD1	TRBJ1-1	CASSTPGGFAFF	TGTGCCAGTAGTACCCCAGGGGGCTTCGCTTTCTTT
TRBV30	NA	TRBD1	TRBJ1-4	CAWSVHTARGLNEKLFF	TGTGCCTGGAGTGTACACACGGCCAGGGGGCTTAACGAAAAACTGTTTTTT
TRBV30	NA	TRBD1	TRBJ2-7	CAWSFRGSYEQYF	TGTGCCTGGAGTTTCAGGGGGAGCTACGAGCAGTACTTC
TRBV19	NA	TRBD2	TRBJ2-3	CASSPGTSQSTDTQYF	TGTGCCAGTAGTCCCGGGACTAGCCAGAGCACAGATACGCAGTATTTT
TRBV6-8	NA	TRBD1	TRBJ2-1	CASSATGFLPFF	TGTGCCAGCAGTGCGACAGGGTTCTTGCCGTTCTTC
TRBV15	NA	TRBD2	TRBJ2-7	CATSISGAYTYEQYF	TGTGCCACCAGCATTAGCGGGGCTTACACCTACGAGCAGTACTTC
TRBV5-1	NA	NA	TRBJ1-2	CASSFGFGLKYGYTF	TGCGCCAGCAGCTTTGGATTCGGGCTAAAGTATGGCTACACCTTC
TRBV19	NA	TRBD1	TRBJ1-4	CASSLRDRRPRLFF	TGTGCCAGTAGCCTCCGGGACAGGAGGCCGAGGCTGTTTTTT
TRBV19	NA	TRBD2	TRBJ2-3	CASSIRGGTSGSSDTQYF	TGTGCCAGTAGTATACGAGGGGGGACTAGCGGGAGCTCTGATACGCAGTATTTT
TRBV10-1	NA	NA	TRBJ2-2	CASSANTGELFF	TGCGCCAGCAGCGCGAACACCGGGGAGCTGTTTTTT
TRBV30	NA	TRBD1	TRBJ1-5	CAWSFGDRRNQPQHF	TGTGCCTGGAGTTTCGGGGACAGAAGAAATCAGCCCCAGCATTTT
TRBV6-8	NA	TRBD1	TRBJ1-4	CASRWTGMATNEKLFF	TGTGCCAGCAGGTGGACAGGGATGGCAACTAATGAAAAACTGTTTTTT
TRBV29-1	NA	NA	TRBJ1-1	CSVKLTGTVNTEAFF	TGCAGCGTGAAACTTACCGGGACGGTGAACACTGAAGCTTTCTTT
TRBV6-8	NA	NA	TRBJ1-2	CASSGDANYGYTF	TGTGCCAGCAGTGGCGACGCTAACTATGGCTACACCTTC
TRBV7-1	once	NA	TRBJ1-5	CASSLLDRVLRNNQPQHF	TGTGCCAGCAGCTTACTGGACCGGGTTTTGAGGAACAATCAGCCCCAGCATTTT
TRBV28	NA	NA	TRBJ1-5	CASSLQAPGGKPQHF	TGTGCCAGCAGTTTACAGGCTCCTGGGGGTAAGCCCCAGCATTTT
TRBV11-3	once	TRBD1	TRBJ2-2	CASSWTLWQGDTGELFF	TGTGCCAGCAGCTGGACTCTTTGGCAGGGGGACACCGGGGAGCTGTTTTTT
TRBV5-1	NA	NA	TRBJ1-1	CASSLIQLNTEAFF	TGCGCCAGCAGCTTGATCCAGTTGAACACTGAAGCTTTCTTT